This T cell receptor beta chain comes out of a study of CDR3 diversity in severe acne. Trimming shortened V by 5 bases and J by 10 bases, and 32 bases separated the two germline ends. Per the germline V gene, CDR1 is SGHVS and CDR2 is FQNEAQ. This CDR3 is 18 amino acids long. TCRdb re-analysed the PCR reads in MiXCR, keeping a single row per CDR3 protein. The table includes about 84,000 distinct CDR3 sequences, 45% to 55% detected once. The source material was blood. The gene calls are TRBV7-8 and TRBJ1-1, with D tentatively TRBD1 (6 bases). The receptor was derived from a male donor in good health, without acne. The CDR3 sequence is CASSSNFGRLLGGARAFF. CDR3 nucleotides: TGTGCCAGCAGCAGTAATTTTGGCCGGTTACTCGGGGGGGCCCGAGCTTTCTTT.